This TCR beta chain was found in a study of blood T cells in healthy people across ages (dated by TCRdb to between 2014 and 2017). About the study as a whole: In model experiments, template switching captured about one uniquely barcoded TCR beta cDNA molecule for every two T cells. Four age groups were formed from the donors: young (average approximately 16 years), middle-aged (roughly 38), aged (62) and long-lived (more than 75). Age-related changes in TCR beta repertoire diversity were measured in the study by deep sequencing normalized with unique cDNA molecular identifiers. For two donors (one aged 18 to 30 and one aged 80 or older), the study analyzed two additional independent replicas of 1 million unique cDNA reads from the same blood draw. To avoid experimental bias, donors of different ages were randomly spread across the sequencing lanes. The paper's findings and limits, for the study overall: Because donor CMV infection status was unknown, age-related changes in expanded clonotypes were potentially confounded. Observed TCR beta diversity per million T cells fell roughly linearly with age, and a significant reduction was already apparent by age around 36. A strong correlation was found between observed TCR beta diversity and the percentage of naive T cells measured by flow cytometry. Total diversity estimates from one million sequenced T cells were considered lower bounds and underestimates. Conclusive comparison of naive and antigen-experienced compartments was prevented by the profiling of bulk unsorted PBMCs. The long-lived group showed more naive CD4+ T cells, fewer expanded clones and increased TCR diversity than the aged group, suggesting age selection.

The library was built by means of 5' RACE. The instrument was an Illumina HiSeq 2500. A second 7 to 11 cycle PCR used a sample-barcoded 5' primer and a J-beta primer mix. Each TCR beta cDNA molecule received a unique molecular identifier from a template-switch 5' adaptor carrying 12 random nucleotides. Each sample yielded at least 2.5 million CDR3-containing paired-end reads. All of the RNA was converted into first-strand cDNA using the Mint cDNA synthesis kit, with a TRBC-specific oligonucleotide serving as the primer. Following uracil-DNA glycosylase treatment, a first 18-cycle PCR with universal primers M1SS and BC2_uni_R was performed on all cDNA. The authors processed their data as follows. Each sample was normalized by randomly selecting 1 million high-quality reads, each carrying a distinct molecular identifier. Instead of being binned into consensus sequences, reads that shared molecular identifiers were thrown out. CDR3 identification, clonotype clustering and error correction used MiTCR with a Q25 quality threshold and the strictest error-elimination algorithm. A nonparametric unseen species model with Euler transformation was used to estimate lower-bound total TCR beta diversity. TCRdb reprocessing: public reads trimmed at Q25 with fastp, clones called with MiXCR, in-frame beta chains kept. A single entry per CDR3 protein holds the most common genes and DNA from its merged rows. It is TCRdb's table, rather than the study itself, that gives the V and J calls and clone size. A total of around 1.7 million distinct CDR3 sequences appear in this sample, 28% of them only once. Clones ranked in the top ten supply 7.7% of the sample.

V drops 3 bases and J drops 0 bases, leaving 15 bases in between. Counted from cysteine to phenylalanine, this CDR3 has 16 amino acids. Only the CDR3 DNA is retained, 48 bases long and in frame from the first base. The germline V gene specifies SGHVS as CDR1 and FQNEAQ as CDR2. The sample holds many counts of this clonotype. Its target antigen remains unknown. The sample holds no much larger clone one base away, and base qualities are not on file. Donors were around 37 systemically healthy Caucasian individuals from Russia aged about 6 to 100 years. Approximately 10 milliliters of peripheral blood were collected from each donor into EDTA-treated Vacutainer tubes. Ficoll-Paque density-gradient centrifugation was used to isolate PBMCs, with at least 6.5 million obtained per sample. Total RNA was extracted from PBMCs with Trizol reagent, with at least 5.5 micrograms obtained per sample. For every donor, an aliquot of PBMCs went through flow cytometry to measure the percentages of naive CD45RAhigh/CD27high T cells.

The receptor comes from a woman aged 25 to 45 in good health. Sequencing used blood. Rearrangement joined TRBV7-8 to TRBJ2-7; 6 matching bases give a weak D call of TRBD2. The DNA sequence reads TGTGCCAGCAGCTTTGGGACTTTTGCAAGCTCCTACGAGCAGTACTTC. Protein translation: CASSFGTFASSYEQYF.